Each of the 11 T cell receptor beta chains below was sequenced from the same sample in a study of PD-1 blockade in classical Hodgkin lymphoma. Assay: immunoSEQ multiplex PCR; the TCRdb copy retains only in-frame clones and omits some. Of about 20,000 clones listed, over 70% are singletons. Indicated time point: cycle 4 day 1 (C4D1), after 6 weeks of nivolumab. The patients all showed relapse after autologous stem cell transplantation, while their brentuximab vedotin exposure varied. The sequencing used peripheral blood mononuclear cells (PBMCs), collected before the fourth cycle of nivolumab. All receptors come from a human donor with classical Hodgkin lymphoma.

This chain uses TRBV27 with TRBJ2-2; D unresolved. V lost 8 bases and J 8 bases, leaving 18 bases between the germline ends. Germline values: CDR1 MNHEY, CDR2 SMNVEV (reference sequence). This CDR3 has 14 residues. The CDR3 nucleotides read TGTGCCAGCGGTAGTTCGAAGGAAGGGGGGGAGCTGTTTTTT. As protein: CASGSSKEGGELFF.

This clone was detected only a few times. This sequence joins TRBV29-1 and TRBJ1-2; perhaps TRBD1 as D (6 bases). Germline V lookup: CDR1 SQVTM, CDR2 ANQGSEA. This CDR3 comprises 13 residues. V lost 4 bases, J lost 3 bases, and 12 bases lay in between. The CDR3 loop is CSVALGGYYGYTF. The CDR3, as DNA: TGCAGCGTTGCTCTAGGGGGTTACTATGGCTACACCTTC. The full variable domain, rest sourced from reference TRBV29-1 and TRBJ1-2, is SAVISQKPSRDICQRGTSLTIQCQVDSQVTMMFWYRQQPGQSLTLIATANQGSEATYESGFVIDKFPISRPNLTFSTLTVSNMSPEDSSIYLCSVALGGYYGYTFGSGTRLTVV.

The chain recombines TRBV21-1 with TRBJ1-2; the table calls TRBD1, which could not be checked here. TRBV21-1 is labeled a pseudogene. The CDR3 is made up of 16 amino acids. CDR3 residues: CASPAGRATLGRSYTF. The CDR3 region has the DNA TGTGCCAGCCCAGCAGGCAGGGCTACGCTAGGTCGGAGCTACACCTTC.

CDR3 DNA sequence: TGTGCCAGCAGCCCCGGGACAGGGGGCACAGATACGCAGTATTTT. This codes for CASSPGTGGTDTQYF. The chain joins TRBV11-1 to TRBJ2-3; 10 nucleotides align to TRBD1. The CDR3 contains 15 residues. Losses at the gene ends were 5 bases for V and 1 base for J; bases not matched to a gene: 3. Germline CDR1 and CDR2: SGHAT and FQDESV (reference sequence).

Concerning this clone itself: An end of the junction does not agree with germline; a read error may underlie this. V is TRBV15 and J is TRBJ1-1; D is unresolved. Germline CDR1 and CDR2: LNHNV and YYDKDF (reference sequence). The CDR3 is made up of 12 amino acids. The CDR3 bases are TGTGCCACCAGCAGAGATCACTATATTCAGGACTTT. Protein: CATSRDHYIQDF.

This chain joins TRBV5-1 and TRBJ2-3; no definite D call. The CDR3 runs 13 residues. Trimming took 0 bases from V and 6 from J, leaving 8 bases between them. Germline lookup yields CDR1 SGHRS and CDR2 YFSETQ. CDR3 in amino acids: CASSLALKDTQYF. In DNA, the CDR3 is TGCGCCAGCAGCTTGGCCCTCAAGGATACGCAGTATTTT.

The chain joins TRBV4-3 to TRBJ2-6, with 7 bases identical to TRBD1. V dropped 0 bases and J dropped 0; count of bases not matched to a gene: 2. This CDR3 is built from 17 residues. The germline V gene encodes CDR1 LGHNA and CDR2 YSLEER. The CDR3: CASSQDPGGSGANVLTF. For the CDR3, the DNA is TGCGCCAGCAGCCAAGATCCAGGGGGCTCTGGGGCCAACGTCCTGACTTTC.

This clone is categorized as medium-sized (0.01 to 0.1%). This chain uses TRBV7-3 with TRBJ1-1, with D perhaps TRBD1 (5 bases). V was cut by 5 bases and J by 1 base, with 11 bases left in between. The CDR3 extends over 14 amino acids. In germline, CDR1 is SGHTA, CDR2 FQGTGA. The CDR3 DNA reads TGTGCCAGCAGCCCGGGTAGGGGGAACACTGAAGCTTTCTTT. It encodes CASSPGRGNTEAFF.

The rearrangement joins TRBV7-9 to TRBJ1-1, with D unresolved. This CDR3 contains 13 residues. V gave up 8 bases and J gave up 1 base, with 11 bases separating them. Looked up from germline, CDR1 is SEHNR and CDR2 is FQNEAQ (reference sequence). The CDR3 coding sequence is TGTGCCAGCGGTAACAGTGAGAACACTGAAGCTTTCTTT. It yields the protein CASGNSENTEAFF.

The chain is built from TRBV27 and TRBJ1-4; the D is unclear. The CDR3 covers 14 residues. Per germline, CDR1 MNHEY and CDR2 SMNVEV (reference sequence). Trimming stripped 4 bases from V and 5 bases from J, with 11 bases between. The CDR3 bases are TGTGCCAGCAGTTCGGCGGGATTCAATGAAAAACTGTTTTTT. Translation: CASSSAGFNEKLFF.

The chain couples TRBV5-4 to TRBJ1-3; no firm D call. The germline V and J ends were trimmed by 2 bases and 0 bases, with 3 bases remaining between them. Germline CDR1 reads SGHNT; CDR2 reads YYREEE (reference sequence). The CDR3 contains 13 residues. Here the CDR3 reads CASSFTSGNTIYF. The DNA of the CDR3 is TGTGCCAGCAGCTTCACCTCTGGAAACACCATATATTTT.